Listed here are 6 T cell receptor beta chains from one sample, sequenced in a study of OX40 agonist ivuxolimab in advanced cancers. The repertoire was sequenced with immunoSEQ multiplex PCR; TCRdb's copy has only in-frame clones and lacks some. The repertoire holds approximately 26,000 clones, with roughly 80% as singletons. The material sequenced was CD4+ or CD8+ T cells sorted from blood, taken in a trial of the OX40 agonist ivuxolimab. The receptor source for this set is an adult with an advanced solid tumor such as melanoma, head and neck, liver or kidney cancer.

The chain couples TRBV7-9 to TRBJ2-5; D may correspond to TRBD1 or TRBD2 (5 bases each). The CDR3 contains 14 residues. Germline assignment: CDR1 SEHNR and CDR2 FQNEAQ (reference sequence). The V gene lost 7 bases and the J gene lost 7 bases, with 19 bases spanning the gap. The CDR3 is CASNPGAGTTTQYF. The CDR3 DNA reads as TGTGCCAGCAACCCTGGGGCCGGGACCACGACCCAGTACTTC.

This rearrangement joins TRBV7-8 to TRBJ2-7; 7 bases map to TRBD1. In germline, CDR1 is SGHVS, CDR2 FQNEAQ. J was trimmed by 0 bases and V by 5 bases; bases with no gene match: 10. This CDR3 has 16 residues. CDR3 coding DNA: TGTGCCAGCAGCCCACCAGACAGGGTAGTCTCCTACGAGCAGTACTTC. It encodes CASSPPDRVVSYEQYF.

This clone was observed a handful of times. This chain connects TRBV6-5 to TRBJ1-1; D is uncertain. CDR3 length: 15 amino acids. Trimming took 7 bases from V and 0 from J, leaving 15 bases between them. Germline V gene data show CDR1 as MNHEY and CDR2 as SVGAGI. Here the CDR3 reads CASTLTNYMNTEAFF. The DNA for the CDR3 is TGTGCCAGCACACTGACAAATTATATGAACACTGAAGCTTTCTTT.

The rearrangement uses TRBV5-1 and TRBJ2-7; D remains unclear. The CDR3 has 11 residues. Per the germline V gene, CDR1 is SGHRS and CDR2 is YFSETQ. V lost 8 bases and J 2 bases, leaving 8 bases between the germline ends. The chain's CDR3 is CASGNTYEQYF. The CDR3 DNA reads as TGCGCCAGTGGGAACACCTACGAGCAGTACTTC.

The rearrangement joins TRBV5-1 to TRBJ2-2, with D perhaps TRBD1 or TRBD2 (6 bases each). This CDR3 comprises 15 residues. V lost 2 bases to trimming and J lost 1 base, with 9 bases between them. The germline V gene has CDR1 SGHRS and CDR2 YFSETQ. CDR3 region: CASSLGGGNTGELFF. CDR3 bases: TGCGCCAGCAGCTTAGGAGGGGGGAACACCGGGGAGCTGTTTTTT.

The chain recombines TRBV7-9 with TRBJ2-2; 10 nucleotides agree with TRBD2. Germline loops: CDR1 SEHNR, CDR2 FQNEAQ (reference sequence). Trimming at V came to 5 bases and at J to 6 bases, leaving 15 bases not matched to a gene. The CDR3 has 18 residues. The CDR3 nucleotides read TGTGCCAGCAGCATAAAACCTACTAGCGGGAAACGGGCCGGGGAGCTGTTTTTT. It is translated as CASSIKPTSGKRAGELFF.